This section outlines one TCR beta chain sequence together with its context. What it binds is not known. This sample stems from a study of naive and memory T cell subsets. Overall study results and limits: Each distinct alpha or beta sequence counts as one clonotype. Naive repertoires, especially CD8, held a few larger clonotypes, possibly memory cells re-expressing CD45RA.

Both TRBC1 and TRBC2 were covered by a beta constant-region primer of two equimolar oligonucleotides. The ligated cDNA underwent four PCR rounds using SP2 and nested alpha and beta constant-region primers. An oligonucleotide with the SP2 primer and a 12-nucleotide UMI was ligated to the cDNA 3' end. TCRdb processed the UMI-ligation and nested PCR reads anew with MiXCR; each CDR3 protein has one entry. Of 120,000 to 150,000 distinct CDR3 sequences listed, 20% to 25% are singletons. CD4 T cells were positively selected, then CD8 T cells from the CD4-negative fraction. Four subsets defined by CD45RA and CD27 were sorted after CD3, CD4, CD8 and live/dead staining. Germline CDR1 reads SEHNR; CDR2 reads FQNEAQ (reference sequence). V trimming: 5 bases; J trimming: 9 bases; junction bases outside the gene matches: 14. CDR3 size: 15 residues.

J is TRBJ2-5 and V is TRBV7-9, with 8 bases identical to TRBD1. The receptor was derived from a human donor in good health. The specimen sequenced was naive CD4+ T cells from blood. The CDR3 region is CASSLHRGSSEAQYF. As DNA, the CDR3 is TGTGCCAGCAGCCTTCACAGGGGGTCCAGTGAGGCCCAGTACTTC.